This T cell receptor (beta chain) stems from a study of T cell responses to AZD1222 COVID-19 vaccine. The germline V gene has CDR1 LGHDT and CDR2 YNNKEL (reference sequence). The CDR3 has 14 residues. Trimming shortened V by 5 bases and J by 1 base, and 11 bases separated the two germline ends. Regarding the study as a whole: Spike-wide vaccine-associated CD4 TCRs dominated at 160-218 and 743-854. Baseline serostatus was positive in only six or seven AZD1222 recipients. There were mostly white British donors and more females than males, and clonal diversity was possibly underestimated. Reportedly, nearly half the spike-specific TCRs target unmutated variant regions.

Assay used: immunoSEQ multiplex PCR; TCRdb lists only in-frame clones, some missing. The sample yields about 49,000 clones, approximately 79% seen once. With respect to this clone: Its target is unknown.

Here the sequenced sample was peripheral blood, taken on day 0 of MenACWY control vaccination. The chain uses TRBV3-1 (or the pseudogene TRBV3-2) and TRBJ1-1; maybe TRBD1 (5 bases). This clonotype was sampled from an adult in good health. CDR3 sequence reads: CASSWTDTNTEAFF. The DNA of the CDR3 is TGTGCCAGCAGCTGGACGGACACGAACACTGAAGCTTTCTTT.